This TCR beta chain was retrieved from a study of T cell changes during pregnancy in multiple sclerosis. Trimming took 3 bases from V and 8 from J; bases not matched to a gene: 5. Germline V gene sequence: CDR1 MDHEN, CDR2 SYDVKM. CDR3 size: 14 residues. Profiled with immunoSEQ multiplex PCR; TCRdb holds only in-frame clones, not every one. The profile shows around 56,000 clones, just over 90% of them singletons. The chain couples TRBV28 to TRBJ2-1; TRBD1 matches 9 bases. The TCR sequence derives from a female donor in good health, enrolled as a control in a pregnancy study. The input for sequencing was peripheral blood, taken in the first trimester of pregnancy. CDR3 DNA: TGTGCCAGCAGTTTGGGACAGGGAAGCGATGAGCAGTTCTTC. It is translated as CASSLGQGSDEQFF.